What follows are 26 T cell receptor beta chains derived from one specimen sequenced in a study of cytomegalovirus exposure and HLA in healthy donors (dated by TCRdb to 2016 to 2017). Library preparation used the immunoSEQ multiplex PCR assay. For the multiplex PCR, a mixture combining 60 forward primers for TCR Vbeta segments and 13 reverse primers for TCR Jbeta segments was used. TCRdb retrieved this table from immuneACCESS and kept in-frame rearrangements only. Not all clones are present; in checked studies, unresolved V genes account for under half, and no reason is known for the remainder. Recorded for this sample are some 150,000 clones; roughly 81% of them occurred a single time. The leading ten clones occupy around 13% of the sample. Sequencing used PBMCs. The receptors were sampled from a woman in her fifties or sixties in good health and CMV-seronegative.

This clone has ten or more counts. The J gene is TRBJ2-1, the V gene TRBV4-2, with 10 nucleotides matching TRBD2. V lost 0 bases, J lost 8 bases, and 7 bases stayed unmatched. CDR1 and CDR2 from the germline V gene are LGHNA and YNFKEQ. The CDR3 runs to 16 residues. This chain's CDR3 is CASSQDGSGGADEQFF. The CDR3 DNA sequence: TGTGCCAGCAGCCAAGACGGAAGCGGGGGGGCCGATGAGCAGTTCTTC.

V is TRBV7-8 and J is TRBJ2-7, with 10 bases fitting TRBD2. Per germline, CDR1 SGHVS and CDR2 FQNEAQ. Trimming removed 1 base from V and 7 bases from J; junction bases left unmatched: 4. The CDR3 loop spans 14 amino acids. The CDR3 bases are TGTGCCAGCAGCTTAGTAGCGGGGGGTCGGGAGCAGTACTTC. The encoded protein is CASSLVAGGREQYF.

The chain uses TRBV30 and TRBJ1-1; 7 bases match TRBD1. Germline V gives CDR1 GTSNPN, CDR2 SVGIG (reference sequence). V shed 6 bases, J shed 11 bases, and the junction held 6 bases outside the gene matches. The CDR3 loop spans 10 amino acids. In nucleotides, the CDR3 is TGTGCCTGTACGACAGGGAGGGCTTTCTTT. Residues: CACTTGRAFF.

The CDR3 region has the DNA TGTGCCACTTCAGCGACAGGGAAGCCCTACGAGCAGTACTTC. Protein sequence: CATSATGKPYEQYF. The rearrangement links TRBV19 to TRBJ2-7, with 7 bases aligning to TRBD1. With V trimmed by 10 bases and J by 2 bases, 11 bases remained unmatched. This CDR3 region has 14 residues. Germline CDR1 is LNHDA and CDR2 is SQIVND (reference sequence).

This clone was detected only once. The V call is TRBV28, the J call TRBJ1-2; unclear D gene. Trimming cost V 6 bases and J 8 bases, with 16 bases left between them. This CDR3 has 13 amino acids. CDR1 is MDHEN and CDR2 is SYDVKM in the germline V gene. The CDR3 nucleotides are TGTGCCAGCAGCTATGGCCGGGAGATAGGCTACACCTTC. Its translation is CASSYGREIGYTF.

V is TRBV4-3 and J is TRBJ2-1; 7 bases line up with TRBD1. V was pared by 0 bases and J by 0 bases, with 2 bases of the junction left unmatched. The CDR3 is made up of 16 amino acids. Germline V gene sequence: CDR1 LGHNA, CDR2 YSLEER. The CDR3 DNA reads TGCGCCAGCAGCCAAGAGTGGGACAGCTCCTACAATGAGCAGTTCTTC. It translates to CASSQEWDSSYNEQFF.

The chain uses TRBV29-1 and TRBJ1-1, with unresolved D. The CDR3 covers 13 residues. Between the trimmed V and J ends, which lost 7 bases and 2 bases, there was a span of 14 bases. Looked up from germline, CDR1 is SQVTM and CDR2 is ANQGSEA. The CDR3 reads CSAMTGGNTEAFF. CDR3 nucleotide sequence: TGCAGCGCTATGACGGGAGGAAACACTGAAGCTTTCTTT.

The V and J genes are TRBV5-4 and TRBJ1-1, with no clear D. Germline V gives CDR1 SGHNT, CDR2 YYREEE (reference sequence). V lost 0 bases and J 3 bases, leaving 6 bases between the germline ends. The CDR3 is made up of 13 amino acids. The CDR3: CASSLVRDTEAFF. The CDR3 DNA sequence: TGTGCCAGCAGCTTGGTGAGGGACACTGAAGCTTTCTTT.

The chain combines TRBV19 with TRBJ1-1, with TRBD1 matching 8 bases. CDR1 and CDR2 from the germline V gene are LNHDA and SQIVND (reference sequence). The CDR3 covers 14 residues. J gave up 5 bases and V 3 bases, and 5 bases lay outside the gene matches. The CDR3 loop reads CASSIKDRVTEAFF. Written as DNA, the CDR3 is TGTGCCAGTAGTATTAAGGACAGGGTAACTGAAGCTTTCTTT.

V usage is TRBV28 and J usage is TRBJ2-7; D gene ambiguous. The germline gives CDR1 MDHEN, CDR2 SYDVKM. There are 12 residues in the CDR3. V lost 2 bases and J 6 bases, leaving 8 bases between the germline ends. The CDR3 sequence: CASSLQVREQYF. The CDR3 nucleotides are TGTGCCAGCAGTTTACAGGTTCGCGAGCAGTACTTC.

This chain links TRBV5-1 with TRBJ2-1; 7 bases line up with TRBD1. This CDR3 comprises 15 residues. Per the germline V gene, CDR1 is SGHRS and CDR2 is YFSETQ. Trimming at V came to 3 bases and at J to 9 bases, leaving 12 bases not matched to a gene. For the CDR3, the DNA is TGCGCCAGCAGCTCGGATGGACGGTCAGGGGGTGAGCAGTTCTTC. Protein sequence: CASSSDGRSGGEQFF.

J is TRBJ1-1 and V is TRBV7-2; D is ambiguous. The germline gives CDR1 SGHTA, CDR2 FQGNSA. This CDR3 is 11 amino acids long. Trimming left V 4 bases short and J 3 bases short, with 3 bases between. As DNA, the CDR3 is TGTGCCAGCAGCTGGCACACTGAAGCTTTCTTT. This gives the protein CASSWHTEAFF. Full variable domain (missing parts from reference TRBV7-2 and TRBJ1-1): GAGVSQSPSNKVTEKGKDVELRCDPISGHTALYWYRQSLGQGLEFLIYFQGNSAPDKSGLPSDRFSAERTGGSVSTLTIQRTQQEDSAVYLCASSWHTEAFFGQGTRLTVV.

The rearrangement joins TRBV7-9 to TRBJ2-1, with D perhaps matching TRBD2 (5 bases). Per germline, CDR1 SEHNR and CDR2 FQNEAQ (reference sequence). The CDR3 has 15 amino acids. Trimming took off 4 bases at V and 1 base at J, with 11 bases between the two ends. CDR3 region: CASSSLRGSYNEQFF. The CDR3 nucleotides read TGTGCCAGCAGCTCTCTCCGCGGGTCCTACAATGAGCAGTTCTTC.

The chain has TRBV11-3 and TRBJ1-6; TRBD1 aligns across 9 bases. This CDR3 region has 19 residues. The V and J ends lost 0 bases and 0 bases, in that order; junction bases with no gene match: 6. Germline V gene sequence: CDR1 SGHNT, CDR2 YENEEA. The CDR3: CASSLDPDRGDSYNSPLHF. For the CDR3, the DNA is TGTGCCAGCAGCTTAGACCCGGACAGGGGCGACTCCTATAATTCACCCCTCCACTTT.

This chain uses TRBV27 with TRBJ2-5; D may be TRBD2 (6 bases). The CDR3 is 15 residues long. Germline lookup yields CDR1 MNHEY and CDR2 SMNVEV (reference sequence). V lost 5 bases and J 5 bases, leaving 18 bases between the germline ends. The CDR3 nucleotides are TGTGCCAGCAGTAACACTCCGGGACTGGCGGAGACCCAGTACTTC. Translated: CASSNTPGLAETQYF.

This sequence joins TRBV11-3 and TRBJ2-7; D unclear. Trimming stripped 5 bases from V and 0 bases from J, with 11 bases between. This CDR3 is 14 amino acids long. Germline V gene lookup returns CDR1 SGHNT and CDR2 YENEEA. The CDR3 spells CASSAGHSSYEQYF. The CDR3 coding sequence is TGTGCCAGCAGCGCCGGCCACAGCTCCTACGAGCAGTACTTC.

This clone appeared once. The chain recombines TRBV28 with TRBJ2-1; D might be TRBD2 (6 bases). Germline V gives CDR1 MDHEN, CDR2 SYDVKM. The CDR3 extends over 15 amino acids. V was clipped by 6 bases and J by 4 bases, with 16 bases between them. CDR3 DNA: TGTGCCAGCAGCATTCTCGGGAGAGAGTACAATGAGCAGTTCTTC. Its translation: CASSILGREYNEQFF.

CDR3 protein: CASSATPTGELFF. The CDR3 DNA reads TGTGCCAGCAGTGCGACACCCACCGGGGAGCTGTTTTTT. V gene TRBV2 combines with J gene TRBJ2-2; no definite D call. V was trimmed by 4 bases and J by 4 bases, leaving 7 bases between them. The germline V gene has CDR1 SNHLY and CDR2 FYNNEI. The length of the CDR3 is 13 residues.

Comment on this clone: One junction end disagrees with the germline gene, perhaps due to a read error. The V call is TRBV7-9, the J call TRBJ2-7; D is ambiguous. Germline V gives CDR1 SEHNR, CDR2 FQNEAQ (reference sequence). This CDR3 comprises 12 residues. CDR3 sequence: CSSSLGPYEQYF. The CDR3 DNA sequence: TGTTCCAGCAGCTTAGGTCCTTACGAGCAGTACTTC.

This chain uses TRBV13 with TRBJ2-2; maybe TRBD2 (6 bases). Germline loops: CDR1 PRHDT, CDR2 FYEKMQ (reference sequence). The CDR3 extends over 17 amino acids. V was cut by 5 bases and J by 3 bases, with 19 bases left in between. Here the CDR3 reads CASSGMSREADTGELFF. The CDR3 DNA follows: TGTGCCAGCAGCGGAATGTCCAGGGAGGCGGACACCGGGGAGCTGTTTTTT.

The V call is TRBV2, the J call TRBJ1-6, with 7 bases identical to TRBD1. CDR1 and CDR2 from the germline V gene are SNHLY and FYNNEI. This CDR3 is 15 amino acids long. V was clipped by 6 bases and J by 10 bases; unmatched bases: 12. Here the CDR3 reads CASRTTTGLNSPLHF. The CDR3 region has the DNA TGTGCCAGCAGGACGACGACAGGGCTTAACTCACCCCTCCACTTT.

This sequence joins TRBV28 and TRBJ2-1; 10 nucleotides agree with TRBD2. The V segment lost 6 bases and the J segment 3 bases; nucleotides outside the gene matches: 11. CDR3 length equals 17 residues. Germline loops: CDR1 MDHEN, CDR2 SYDVKM. The CDR3 DNA reads as TGTGCCAGCAGGGGACTTCTAGCGGGAGAACTCTACAATGAGCAGTTCTTC. This translates into CASRGLLAGELYNEQFF.

The V gene is TRBV9, the J gene TRBJ2-1; 9 nucleotides line up with TRBD2. The trim removed 10 bases at V and 8 bases at J, leaving 13 bases unmatched. This CDR3 is 14 amino acids long. Germline-derived CDR1 and CDR2 are SGDLS and YYNGEE. The CDR3 nucleotides read TGTGCCTCAGCCGGTGGCGGGGGGGCCGATGAGCAGTTCTTC. This encodes CASAGGGGADEQFF.

V usage is TRBV25-1 and J usage is TRBJ1-2; D remains ambiguous. In germline, CDR1 is MGHDK, CDR2 SYGVNS. CDR3 length: 14 amino acids. V lost 2 bases to trimming and J lost 0 bases, with 7 bases between them. This CDR3 is CASSEQRTNYGYTF. The CDR3 DNA reads as TGTGCCAGCAGTGAACAGCGAACTAACTATGGCTACACCTTC.

The chain recombines TRBV19 with TRBJ2-2; 9 nucleotides line up with TRBD2. This CDR3 has 14 residues. Trimming cost V 7 bases and J 4 bases; bases outside gene matches: 4. Germline V gene lookup returns CDR1 LNHDA and CDR2 SQIVND (reference sequence). The CDR3 here is CASNAGGATGELFF. The DNA for the CDR3 is TGTGCCAGTAATGCGGGAGGGGCCACCGGGGAGCTGTTTTTT.

The V gene is TRBV7-8, the J gene TRBJ1-1; 7 bases align to TRBD1. This CDR3 contains 15 residues. J gave up 1 base and V 5 bases, and 7 bases lay outside the gene matches. CDR1 and CDR2 (germline): SGHVS, FQNEAQ. This chain's CDR3 is CASSRLTGTNTEAFF. The CDR3 DNA reads TGTGCCAGCAGCAGATTGACAGGGACGAACACTGAAGCTTTCTTT.